These 8 T cell receptor beta chains were all obtained from the same sample, sequenced in a study of blood T cell repertoires in COVID-19. Here immunoSEQ multiplex PCR was the method, and the copy in TCRdb shows in-frame clones only, minus some. The sample lists approximately 200,000 clones, 75% to 90% seen once, with around a sixth in the top ten. Sequencing was carried out using PBMCs or T cells enriched from blood (not recorded which). Receptors were obtained from a man aged 35 to 55 who had recovered from COVID-19.

CDR3 DNA sequence: TGTGCCAGCAGCCGAGGACAGTCGGATCAGCCCCAGCATTTT. This gives the protein CASSRGQSDQPQHF. V usage is TRBV7-9 and J usage is TRBJ1-5; possibly TRBD1 for D (6 bases). The CDR3 spans 14 residues. Germline V gene data show CDR1 as SEHNR and CDR2 as FQNEAQ (reference sequence). Trimming left V 5 bases short and J 5 bases short, with 13 bases between.

This rearrangement joins TRBV5-1 to TRBJ2-5; 8 bases map to TRBD1. Germline trimming cut 1 base from V and 1 base from J; bases unmatched to any gene: 6. CDR1 is SGHRS, CDR2 YFSETQ, per germline. The CDR3 consists of 16 residues. The CDR3 reads CASSLYGTGPQETQYF. DNA of the CDR3: TGCGCCAGCAGCTTGTACGGGACAGGACCCCAAGAGACCCAGTACTTC.

This clone has a handful of counts. This chain joins TRBV9 and TRBJ2-7; TRBD2 matches at 7 bases. This CDR3 has 15 residues. Germline V gives CDR1 SGDLS, CDR2 YYNGEE. Trimming cost V 6 bases and J 1 base; bases outside gene matches: 10. The CDR3 sequence: CASTARASGSYEQYF. In DNA, the CDR3 is TGTGCCAGCACCGCTCGGGCTAGCGGTTCCTACGAGCAGTACTTC.

The rearrangement joins TRBV19 to TRBJ1-5; D ambiguous. The CDR3 is 15 amino acids. V was cut by 4 bases and J by 0 bases, with 10 bases left in between. The germline CDR1 and CDR2 sequences are LNHDA and SQIVND (reference sequence). Here the CDR3 DNA reads TGTGCCAGTAGTAGACTGATTTATAGCAATCAGCCCCAGCATTTT. This encodes CASSRLIYSNQPQHF. Based on the CDR3 plus reference TRBV19 and TRBJ1-5, the full variable domain is DGGITQSPKYLFRKEGQNVTLSCEQNLNHDAMYWYRQDPGQGLRLIYYSQIVNDFQKGDIAEGYSVSREKKESFPLTVTSAQKNPTAFYLCASSRLIYSNQPQHFGDGTRLSIL.

The V call is TRBV6-4, the J call TRBJ2-7; 8 nucleotides agree with TRBD1. The CDR3 contains 16 residues. J gave up 3 bases and V 4 bases, and 11 bases lay outside the gene matches. Germline CDR1 and CDR2: MRHNA and SNTAGT. Written as DNA, the CDR3 is TGTGCCAGCAGTGTCCTCCGAGAGACAGGGGACTACGAGCAGTACTTC. The encoded protein is CASSVLRETGDYEQYF.

The chain joins TRBV19 to TRBJ1-2; D not resolved. Germline V lookup: CDR1 LNHDA, CDR2 SQIVND (reference sequence). This CDR3 comprises 16 residues. V shed 3 bases and J shed 2 bases, with 16 bases lying between them. The CDR3 spells CASSMVPSEINYGYTF. The CDR3 nucleotides are TGTGCCAGTAGTATGGTGCCAAGCGAAATCAACTATGGCTACACCTTC.

The CDR3 protein is CASSPSGTSNTGELFF. The CDR3 coding sequence is TGTGCCAGCAGCCCCTCCGGGACTAGCAACACCGGGGAGCTGTTTTTT. This sequence joins TRBV3-1 (or the pseudogene TRBV3-2) and TRBJ2-2; 9 bases align to TRBD2. The germline CDR1 and CDR2 sequences are LGHDT and YNNKEL (reference sequence). The CDR3 has 16 residues. The ends lost 4 bases at V and 2 bases at J; junction bases unmatched: 5.

This chain joins TRBV18 and TRBJ2-7, with 7 bases lining up with TRBD2. The CDR3 totals 15 residues. Germline lookup yields CDR1 KGHSH and CDR2 LQKENI. V lost 3 bases to trimming and J lost 0 bases; unmatched junction nucleotides: 5. The CDR3 DNA reads as TGTGCCAGCTCACCTGGGGGGGAAAGCTCCTACGAGCAGTACTTC. The encoded protein is CASSPGGESSYEQYF. The variable domain in full, completed from reference TRBV18 and TRBJ2-7, reads NAGVMQNPRHLVRRRGQEARLRCSPMKGHSHVYWYRQLPEEGLKFMVYLQKENIIDESGMPKERFSAEFPKEGPSILRIQQVVRGDSAAYFCASSPGGESSYEQYFGPGTRLTVT.